A selection of T cell receptor beta chains follows, all from one sample in a study of T cell responses to AZD1222 COVID-19 vaccine. The table came from immunoSEQ multiplex PCR; TCRdb's copy has only in-frame clones and leaves some out. The data show some 96,000 clones, roughly 86% seen once. The sample in question was peripheral blood, obtained 28 days after the second AZD1222 dose. The receptors derive from an adult who received the AZD1222 COVID-19 vaccine. Each CDR3 is given with its conserved first and last residue. The D gene is left open where the match is weak. Clone size, where shown, is once, few, many, or a class for clones that have expanded.

CDR3nt	CDR3aa	j_gene	v_gene	d_gene	abundance
TGTGCCAGCAGTGAAACGGGGGCCTTGAACACTGAAGCTTTCTTT	CASSETGALNTEAFF	TRBJ1-1	TRBV6-1	NA	NA
TGTGCCAGCAGTTGGAGGTCTGAAGCTTTCTTT	CASSWRSEAFF	TRBJ1-1	TRBV2	NA	NA
TGCGCCAGCAGCCCCTGGACGGGGTCCCCAGTCTTC	CASSPWTGSPVF	TRBJ2-4	TRBV4-1	NA	NA
TGTGCCAGCAGCCGGGACATAAACATTCAGTACTTC	CASSRDINIQYF	TRBJ2-4	TRBV7-8	NA	NA
TGTGCCAGCAGCTTGGAGGAGAGCTCCTACGAGCAGTACTTC	CASSLEESSYEQYF	TRBJ2-7	TRBV5-4	NA	NA
TGCGCCAGCAGCGAAGGACTAGCGGACTACAATGAGCAGTTCTTC	CASSEGLADYNEQFF	TRBJ2-1	TRBV4-1	TRBD2	NA
TGTGCCTGGAGACCCGGGACTAGCGGGTCGGGAGAGACCCAGTACTTC	CAWRPGTSGSGETQYF	TRBJ2-5	TRBV30	TRBD2	NA
TGCAGTGCTAGTTTCGGGGGCAATCAGCCCCAGCATTTT	CSASFGGNQPQHF	TRBJ1-5	TRBV20-1	NA	NA
TGTGCCACCAGCAGAAGCCGGAACTATGAAAAACTGTTTTTT	CATSRSRNYEKLFF	TRBJ1-4	TRBV15	NA	NA
TGTGCCAGCAGCTTGGGGACAGGGGGAAACACCATATATTTT	CASSLGTGGNTIYF	TRBJ1-3	TRBV5-5	TRBD1	NA
TGCAGCGCCGGCGGATTAGCGGGAGTCGGGGAGCTGTTTTTT	CSAGGLAGVGELFF	TRBJ2-2	TRBV29-1	TRBD2	NA
TGTGCCAGCAGGGTCCAGGGCGGCGAGCAGTACTTC	CASRVQGGEQYF	TRBJ2-7	TRBV6-5	NA	once
TGTGCCAGCTCACTAACTAGAGTGGGCTACAATGAGCAGTTCTTC	CASSLTRVGYNEQFF	TRBJ2-1	TRBV18	NA	NA
TGTGCCAGCTCACCATCCTCAGGGTACTCTGGAAACACCATATATTTT	CASSPSSGYSGNTIYF	TRBJ1-3	TRBV18	NA	NA
TGTGCCAGCAGTTTAGGGACACTACTTTGGGAGGCCACCATATATTTT	CASSLGTLLWEATIYF	TRBJ1-3	TRBV28	NA	NA
TGTGCCACCAGCAGAGTACCGGGACTAAGGGAGCTGTTTTTT	CATSRVPGLRELFF	TRBJ2-2	TRBV15	TRBD2	NA
TGTGCCAGCAGCCTCGTTGGGAACTATGGCTACACCTTC	CASSLVGNYGYTF	TRBJ1-2	TRBV6-5	NA	NA
TGCGCCAGCAGCGTGGGTCCGGGACAGGGTGGTTTCGAGCAGTACTTC	CASSVGPGQGGFEQYF	TRBJ2-7	TRBV5-1	TRBD1	NA
TGTGCCAGCTCATCCTGGGGCCTGCGGGCTTACAATGAGCAGTTCTTC	CASSSWGLRAYNEQFF	TRBJ2-1	TRBV18	NA	NA
TGTGCCAGCAGCGCCACAGGGGTAACTGAAGCTTTCTTT	CASSATGVTEAFF	TRBJ1-1	TRBV5-5	TRBD1	NA
TGTGCCAGCAGCAAACAAGGGGATACGCAGTATTTT	CASSKQGDTQYF	TRBJ2-3	TRBV7-3	NA	once
TGCGCCAGCAGCTTGGGTCGCGGACTGATTAAAGGCACAGATACGCAGTATTTT	CASSLGRGLIKGTDTQYF	TRBJ2-3	TRBV5-1	NA	NA
TGTGCCAGCAGCTTGGTCAAAGGGGCGCGGGGATCACCCCTCCACTTT	CASSLVKGARGSPLHF	TRBJ1-6	TRBV5-6	NA	NA
TGCGCCAGCAGCCTGGCAGCGGGAGTTGGCGAGCAGTACTTC	CASSLAAGVGEQYF	TRBJ2-7	TRBV5-1	TRBD2	NA
TGTGCCTGGAGTTCTAACTATGGCTACACCTTC	CAWSSNYGYTF	TRBJ1-2	TRBV30	NA	NA
TGTGCCAGCAGCATTAAAGTGAGGGGGAACACTGAAGCTTTCTTT	CASSIKVRGNTEAFF	TRBJ1-1	TRBV21-1	NA	few
TGTGCCAGCAGCCCCAGGGGGGCGGGAGGGCCGACAGATACGCAGTATTTT	CASSPRGAGGPTDTQYF	TRBJ2-3	TRBV4-2	TRBD2	NA
TGTGCCAGCAGCTTAGAGGGGGGTTTAATCTATGGCTACACCTTC	CASSLEGGLIYGYTF	TRBJ1-2	TRBV7-9	NA	NA
TGTGCCAGCTCACGGACAGGGGATAATCAGCCCCAGCATTTT	CASSRTGDNQPQHF	TRBJ1-5	TRBV18	TRBD1	NA
TGTGCCAGCCGCCCCGTAGCGGGGTTCGGGCTGGGTGAGCAGTTCTTC	CASRPVAGFGLGEQFF	TRBJ2-1	TRBV6-4	TRBD2	once
TGTGCCAGTAGTATAACAGGGAGTGAAAAACTGTTTTTT	CASSITGSEKLFF	TRBJ1-4	TRBV19	NA	NA
TGTGCCAGCAGCTCAGGGACAGGGAACTATGGCTACACCTTC	CASSSGTGNYGYTF	TRBJ1-2	TRBV28	TRBD1	NA
TGTGCCAGCAGTGCTGATAACACCGGGGAGCTGTTTTTT	CASSADNTGELFF	TRBJ2-2	TRBV2	NA	NA
TGTGCCAGCACCATCGGACAGGGAACCTACAATGAGCAGTTCTTC	CASTIGQGTYNEQFF	TRBJ2-1	TRBV9	TRBD1	NA
TGTGCCAGCAGCTTGGGACTAGCCGGGGGCAATGAGCAGTTCTTC	CASSLGLAGGNEQFF	TRBJ2-1	TRBV5-4	TRBD2	NA
TGTGCCACTTCAAAGGGTACCATCAGCAATTCACCCCTCCACTTT	CATSKGTISNSPLHF	TRBJ1-6	TRBV28	NA	NA
TGTGCCAGCAGCGCCGGGACTAGCAGATACAATGAGCAGTTCTTC	CASSAGTSRYNEQFF	TRBJ2-1	TRBV9	TRBD2	NA
TGTGCCAGCAGCTTGGAGGGCAGGGGGGAGTTCTACGAGCAGTACTTC	CASSLEGRGEFYEQYF	TRBJ2-7	TRBV5-5	NA	NA
TGTGCCAGCAGCGAAAACAGGCAAGAGACCCAGTACTTC	CASSENRQETQYF	TRBJ2-5	TRBV7-3	NA	NA
TGCGCCAGCAGCCCAGGGACAGCGAGCTCTGGAAACACCATATATTTT	CASSPGTASSGNTIYF	TRBJ1-3	TRBV5-1	TRBD1	NA
TGTGCCAGCAGCCCCCCGGGACTGGGCTACACCGGGGAGCTGTTTTTT	CASSPPGLGYTGELFF	TRBJ2-2	TRBV6-8	NA	NA
TGCGCCAGCAGCGGAACCGGGACTAGCGGCAATGAGCAGTTCTTC	CASSGTGTSGNEQFF	TRBJ2-1	TRBV5-1	TRBD2	NA
TGCGCCAGCAGCTTCGGGACAGGGCAAAACACCATATATTTT	CASSFGTGQNTIYF	TRBJ1-3	TRBV5-1	TRBD1	NA
TGCAGCGTAGATAGGACAGGGGGAAGAGAGACCCAGTACTTC	CSVDRTGGRETQYF	TRBJ2-5	TRBV29-1	TRBD1	few
TGTGCCAGTAGTATGGGGACTAGCGGGTGGGATACGCAGTATTTT	CASSMGTSGWDTQYF	TRBJ2-3	TRBV19	TRBD2	NA
TGTGCCACCAGCAGGGACAGGGGTCCGGGCGGGGGAGAAGCTTTCTTT	CATSRDRGPGGGEAFF	TRBJ1-1	TRBV15	TRBD1	NA